This T cell receptor (beta chain) was profiled in a study of long-term antiretroviral therapy in people with HIV. The authors ran the immunoSEQ assay, v3.0, at survey level. Sequenced by immunoSEQ multiplex PCR; TCRdb stores in-frame clones only, minus some. The table records under 50,000 clones, about 85% of them present only once. Concerning this clone: Its specificity is not known.

Per individual, the PBMC samples numbered at least one pre-ART and at least two post-ART. Points from the study as a whole: HIV repertoires showed narrower CDR3 length ranges than controls. The study found that diversity rose after ART but stayed below transplant donor controls.

V gave up 4 bases and J gave up 12 bases; unmatched junction bases: 12. This CDR3 contains 13 residues. CDR1 is SGDLS, CDR2 YYNGEE, per germline. This chain uses TRBV9 with TRBJ1-1, with 7 bases aligning to TRBD1. The sample was unsorted PBMCs, taken 3.1 years after starting antiretroviral therapy. The clonotype was recovered from a woman between 45 and 65 years old with HIV. CDR3 sequence (DNA): TGTGCCAGCAGCCCAGAGGGGCAGGGGGTAACTTTCTTT. This translates into CASSPEGQGVTFF.